This T cell receptor beta chain stems from a study of OX40 agonist ivuxolimab in advanced cancers. Germline V gene data show CDR1 as GTSNPN and CDR2 as SVGIG (reference sequence). This CDR3 contains 15 residues. The trim removed 1 base at V and 6 bases at J, leaving 9 bases unmatched. Assay: immunoSEQ multiplex PCR; the TCRdb copy retains only in-frame clones and omits some. Here the sample spans tens of thousands of clones, 85% being singletons. Sequenced material: CD4+ or CD8+ T cells sorted from blood, taken in a trial of the OX40 agonist ivuxolimab. This chain links TRBV30 with TRBJ1-5; 7 nucleotides align to TRBD1. The sequence was collected from an adult with an advanced solid tumor such as melanoma, head and neck, liver or kidney cancer. The CDR3 sequence: CAWSAPGGRGQPQHF. Here the CDR3 DNA reads TGTGCCTGGAGTGCTCCAGGGGGGCGAGGTCAGCCCCAGCATTTT.